The entry that follows covers one T cell receptor (beta chain) sequence. This CDR3 is built from 14 residues. The V and J ends lost 4 bases and 2 bases, in that order; junction bases with no gene match: 4. Germline V gives CDR1 SGHNT, CDR2 YYREEE (reference sequence). The data stem from a study of T-cell memory formation after mild COVID-19. TCRdb ran MiXCR on the 5' RACE reads and lists one entry per CDR3 protein. The top ten clones hold roughly 8.4% of a sample with fewer than 550,000 distinct CDR3 sequences, approximately 20% of them seen once. The source material was PBMCs or a T cell subset sorted from them (not recorded which). The rearrangement links TRBV5-4 to TRBJ2-5; 8 nucleotides agree with TRBD1. The receptor comes from an adult woman who had mild COVID-19 (a few samples of this study predate the infection). Cell type and time point are not known. The CDR3 spells CASSPQGVQETQYF. The CDR3 nucleotides read TGTGCCAGCAGCCCACAGGGGGTTCAAGAGACCCAGTACTTC.